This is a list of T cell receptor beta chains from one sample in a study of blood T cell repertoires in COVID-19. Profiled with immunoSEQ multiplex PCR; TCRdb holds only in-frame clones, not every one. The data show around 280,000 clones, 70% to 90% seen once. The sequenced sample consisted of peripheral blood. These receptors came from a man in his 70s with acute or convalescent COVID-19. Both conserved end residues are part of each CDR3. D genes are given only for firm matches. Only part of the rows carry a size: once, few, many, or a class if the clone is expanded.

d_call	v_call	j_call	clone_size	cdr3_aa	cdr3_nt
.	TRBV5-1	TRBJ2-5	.	CASSNSLRGVETQYF	TGCGCCAGCAGCAACTCTCTCAGGGGTGTTGAGACCCAGTACTTC
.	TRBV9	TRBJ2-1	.	CASSVVAGLRNEQFF	TGTGCCAGCAGCGTAGTTGCGGGACTCCGCAATGAGCAGTTCTTC
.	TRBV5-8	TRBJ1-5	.	CASREGQTLNQPQHF	TGTGCCAGCAGGGAAGGACAGACATTAAATCAGCCCCAGCATTTT
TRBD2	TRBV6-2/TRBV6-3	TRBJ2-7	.	CASSYGGTSVTYEQYF	TGTGCCAGCAGTTACGGCGGGACTAGCGTTACCTACGAGCAGTACTTC
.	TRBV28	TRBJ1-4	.	CASSLGGENEKLFF	TGTGCCAGCAGCCTAGGGGGTGAAAATGAAAAACTGTTTTTT
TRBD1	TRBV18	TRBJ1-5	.	CASSPGKGAGQPQHF	TGTGCCAGCTCACCGGGCAAGGGGGCAGGTCAGCCCCAGCATTTT
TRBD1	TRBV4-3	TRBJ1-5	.	CASSPTGDKDQPQHF	TGCGCCAGCAGCCCAACAGGGGATAAGGATCAGCCCCAGCATTTT
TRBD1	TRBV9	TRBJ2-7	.	CASSIGQGIYEQYF	TGTGCCAGCAGCATAGGACAGGGGATCTACGAGCAGTACTTC
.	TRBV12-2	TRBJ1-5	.	CASRLGQTGNQPQHF	TGTGCAAGTCGCTTAGGCCAGACAGGCAATCAGCCCCAGCATTTT
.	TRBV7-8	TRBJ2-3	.	CASSRRASTDTQYF	TGTGCCAGCAGTAGGAGGGCGAGCACAGATACGCAGTATTTT
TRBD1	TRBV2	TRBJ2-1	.	CATSNIPGQVQLF	TGTGCCACCTCTAACATTCCGGGACAGGTTCAACTCTTC
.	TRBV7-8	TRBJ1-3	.	CASSRGPTSGNTIYF	TGTGCCAGCAGCCGAGGTCCTACCTCTGGAAACACCATATATTTT
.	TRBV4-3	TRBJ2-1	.	CASSQEPSLGGTYNEQFF	TGCGCCAGCAGCCAAGAACCCTCCCTCGGCGGCACCTACAATGAGCAGTTCTTC
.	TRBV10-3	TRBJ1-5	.	CAISADGNQPQHF	TGTGCCATCAGTGCGGACGGGAACCAGCCCCAGCATTTT
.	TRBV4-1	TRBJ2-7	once	CASSQDYRQDSYEQYF	TGCGCCAGCAGCCAAGACTATAGACAGGACTCCTACGAGCAGTACTTC
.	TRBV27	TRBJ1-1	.	CASSVGQGAVLDFF	.
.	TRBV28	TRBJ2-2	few	CASTQRRKLGELFF	TGTGCCAGCACCCAAAGGCGGAAACTCGGGGAGCTGTTTTTT
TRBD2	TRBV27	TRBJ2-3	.	CASKKREGGDTQYF	TGTGCCAGCAAAAAGCGGGAGGGGGGAGATACGCAGTATTTT
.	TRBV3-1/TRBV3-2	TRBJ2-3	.	CASSEASRGTQYF	TGTGCCAGCAGCGAAGCCAGCAGGGGTACGCAGTATTTT
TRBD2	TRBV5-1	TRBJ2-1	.	CASSFPRGGLYNEQFF	TGCGCCAGCAGCTTCCCCCGGGGGGGTTTATACAATGAGCAGTTCTTC